This is a list of T cell receptor beta chains from one sample in a study of control samples from healthy donors and cancer patients. Sequenced by immunoSEQ multiplex PCR; TCRdb stores in-frame clones only, minus some. This sample has 28,000 or so clones, with around four fifths found just once. The material sequenced was PBMCs. The source is a man aged 55 to 70 with colorectal cancer. Each CDR3 is given with its conserved first and last residue.

TRBJ2-2 TRBV10-1 CASSERFTGELFF
TRBJ2-1 TRBV12-3/TRBV12-4 CASSFGTINEQFF
TRBJ2-3 TRBV2 CASSLGAGQADTQYF
TRBJ2-5 TRBV11-3 CASSLDSSSFETQYF
TRBJ1-4 TRBV7-8 CASSLWGQGKEKLFF
TRBJ2-1 TRBV24-1 CATSDLNEQFF
TRBJ1-6 TRBV5-1 CASTPGQGNSPLHF
TRBJ1-1 TRBV29-1 CSVETGNTEAFF
TRBJ2-2 TRBV5-6 CASSLVRAAINTGELFF
TRBJ2-3 TRBV3-1/TRBV3-2 CASSQGPLSDTQYF
TRBJ1-6 TRBV21-1 CASSKDRAGHSPLHF
TRBJ1-4 TRBV4-1 CASSQTFNEKLFF
TRBJ1-2 TRBV10-3 CAISESRQAGYGYTF
TRBJ2-2 TRBV7-6 CASSLGDRNTGELFF
TRBJ1-4 TRBV15 CATSRETGGEKLFF
TRBJ2-2 TRBV6-5 CASKQQGHGELFF
TRBJ2-2 TRBV12-3/TRBV12-4 CASTSDAGELFF
TRBJ1-6 TRBV2 CASYRGQDSPLHF
TRBJ1-2 TRBV6-5 CASSYGTANYGYTF
TRBJ1-1 TRBV10-2 CASSERSGVTEAFF
TRBJ1-2 TRBV6-6 CATFGEGALGGYTF
TRBJ1-2 TRBV19 CASSIQAYGYTF
TRBJ1-2 TRBV11-2 CASSLAQGAQGGYTF
TRBJ2-2 TRBV5-4 CASSSGTANTGELFF
TRBJ2-7 TRBV25-1 CASSLEDRVGTYEQYF
TRBJ1-5 TRBV3-1/TRBV3-2 CASSPCCPIWHHQPQHF
TRBJ2-5 TRBV6-2/TRBV6-3 CASSPLGLAAFQETQYF
TRBJ2-6 TRBV4-1 CASSQPDPSGANVLTF
TRBJ1-1 TRBV5-5 CASRSRAFSRESTEAFF
TRBJ1-2 TRBV10-1 CASSAGLYGYTF
TRBJ1-3 TRBV7-2 CASSLAGGGNTIYF
TRBJ1-2 TRBV5-6 CASSPRDRRNYGYTF
TRBJ2-7 TRBV2 CASSEALGDRGTYEQYF
TRBJ2-2 TRBV7-2 CASSSDRGNTGELFF
TRBJ2-1 TRBV10-3 CAISETSSGGFLWEQFF
TRBJ1-4 TRBV19 CASTFFRSEKLFF
TRBJ1-3 TRBV3-1/TRBV3-2 CASSLTGTQGDTIYF
TRBJ1-1 TRBV7-8 CASSLTDRRNTEAFF
TRBJ2-3 TRBV5-4 CASSVRDSDTQYF
TRBJ2-7 TRBV5-6 CASSDRWGEQYF
TRBJ2-1 TRBV10-3 CAISESGGASSYNEQFF
TRBJ2-1 TRBV11-2 CASSHIEDRGHEQFF
TRBJ1-5 TRBV7-2 CASRRTVLSNQPQHF
TRBJ2-7 TRBV6-5 CASSYMGAQYF
TRBJ1-1 TRBV4-2 CASSQTGVDTEAFF
TRBJ1-5 TRBV19 CASLPGFPGNQPQHF
TRBJ1-1 TRBV7-9 CASSSNGGGNTEAFF
TRBJ1-4 TRBV7-8 CASSLESGGEEKLFF
TRBJ2-2 TRBV4-1 CASSNIAGGSGELFF
TRBJ2-1 TRBV2 CASSVLGANLNEQFF
TRBJ2-2 TRBV5-1 CASSETGPPGELFF